A single T cell receptor (beta chain) is shown here with its context. Its antigen remains unknown. The data were taken from a study of beta chain features in type 1 diabetes. About the study: Patients looked much like healthy donors when it came to age, gender and cell yields. Study results and caveats: For cells with high TCR expression, cDNA sequencing could yield over-representation. In the patient group, naive, central memory and Treg TCRB repertoires seemed more alike than in the healthy donor group. Individuals with type 1 diabetes displayed fewer insertions and more deletions at VDJ junctions.

Expressed TCRB transcripts were sequenced, since all the RNA that had been isolated was reverse transcribed. Measured with immunoSEQ multiplex PCR; TCRdb has only the in-frame clones, and not every one. The sample records approximately 200,000 clones, 9.6% being singletons. V lost 1 base, J lost 8 bases, and 8 bases lay in between. Germline V gene sequence: CDR1 GTSNPN, CDR2 SVGIG (reference sequence). This CDR3 comprises 11 residues. Sequenced sample: naive CD4+ T cells from blood. The sequence was obtained from a young woman in good health. The J gene is TRBJ1-1, the V gene TRBV30, with D uncertain. The CDR3 spells CAWSGLSEAFF. The DNA for the CDR3 is TGTGCCTGGAGTGGTCTTTCGGAAGCTTTCTTT.